Below are 20 T cell receptor beta chains sequenced from a single sample in a study of blood T cell repertoires in COVID-19. Generated by immunoSEQ multiplex PCR, the TCRdb table keeps only in-frame clones and is missing some. The data contain 220,000 or so clones, around four fifths of them seen just once; the ten biggest clones take up around 8%. The sequencing input was peripheral blood. These TCRs come from a woman aged 80 or older with COVID-19, enrolled during active disease.

The J gene is TRBJ1-2, the V gene TRBV5-1, with TRBD1 matching 8 bases. The junction had 9 bases not matched to a gene; V was cut back by 4 bases and J by 4 bases. The germline V gene encodes CDR1 SGHRS and CDR2 YFSETQ. This CDR3 region has 15 residues. This CDR3 reads CASSIDRGERYGYTF. The CDR3 DNA is TGCGCCAGCAGCATAGACAGGGGCGAACGCTATGGCTACACCTTC.

The chain recombines TRBV7-2 with TRBJ1-4, with D uncertain. Germline values: CDR1 SGHTA, CDR2 FQGNSA. The CDR3 spans 14 residues. Trimming stripped 0 bases from V and 7 bases from J, with 9 bases between. Here the CDR3 reads CASSLAGRGEKLFF. The CDR3 nucleotides read TGTGCCAGCAGCTTAGCCGGGCGGGGTGAAAAACTGTTTTTT.

J is TRBJ2-7 and V is TRBV12-3 or TRBV12-4; D call uncertain. CDR3 length: 13 amino acids. Trimming shortened V by 3 bases and J by 1 base, and 7 bases separated the two germline ends. This CDR3 is CASSFRSSYEQYF. The CDR3 DNA is TGTGCCAGCAGTTTCCGGTCTTCCTACGAGCAGTACTTC.

This rearrangement joins TRBV6-5 to TRBJ2-7, with D possibly matching TRBD1 (6 bases). The germline gives CDR1 MNHEY, CDR2 SVGAGI. V was shortened by 4 bases and J by 11 bases, with 12 bases between the two germline ends. The CDR3 is made up of 11 amino acids. The CDR3: CASSFRDTEYF. For the CDR3, the DNA is TGTGCCAGCAGTTTTCGGGACACCGAGTACTTC.

The chain uses TRBV14 and TRBJ1-1; no definite D call. The CDR3 totals 15 residues. Germline V lookup: CDR1 SGHDN, CDR2 FVKESK. The germline V and J ends were trimmed by 4 bases and 5 bases, with 17 bases remaining between them. CDR3 protein: CASSPHSIAGTEAFF. The DNA for the CDR3 is TGTGCCAGCAGCCCGCATTCGATCGCGGGGACTGAAGCTTTCTTT.

CDR3 DNA sequence: TGTGCCAGCAGTTTACTGGAGACTTCTGAAGCTTTCTTT. It yields the protein CASSLLETSEAFF. The rearrangement joins TRBV28 to TRBJ1-1; no definite D call. Germline loops: CDR1 MDHEN, CDR2 SYDVKM. The germline V and J ends were trimmed by 2 bases and 6 bases, with 10 bases remaining between them. This CDR3 is built from 13 residues.

The gene calls are TRBV7-2 and TRBJ2-7; weak D call: TRBD2 (6 bases). This CDR3 contains 17 residues. Trimming removed 0 bases at V and 4 bases at J, with 19 bases between. CDR1 SGHTA and CDR2 FQGNSA come from the germline V gene. The CDR3 DNA reads TGTGCCAGCAGCTTAGCTGGACTAAGGTCTCCACTTTACGAGCAGTACTTC. Amino acid sequence: CASSLAGLRSPLYEQYF.

This clone was seen only once. V gene TRBV4-3 combines with J gene TRBJ1-1; D remains ambiguous. The CDR3 length is 14 residues. Trimming removed 0 bases at V and 4 bases at J, with 9 bases between. Germline CDR1 is LGHNA and CDR2 is YSLEER. DNA of the CDR3: TGCGCCAGCAGCCAAGATCCCTCGGGCACTGAAGCTTTCTTT. Its translation is CASSQDPSGTEAFF.

CDR3 protein: CASSSETASREQYF. The CDR3 DNA reads as TGTGCCAGCAGCTCTGAGACTGCTTCCCGGGAGCAGTACTTC. The chain combines TRBV7-9 with TRBJ2-7; D is unclear. Germline CDR1 SEHNR, CDR2 FQNEAQ (reference sequence). The V end was cut by 4 bases, the J end by 7 bases, with 17 bases between. The CDR3 is 14 residues long.

The chain links TRBV9 to TRBJ2-7; no definite D call. The CDR3 consists of 11 residues. V was shortened by 4 bases and J by 3 bases, with 5 bases between the two germline ends. CDR1 and CDR2 (germline): SGDLS, YYNGEE. The CDR3 loop is CASSLSYEQYF. CDR3 bases: TGTGCCAGCAGCCTAAGCTACGAGCAGTACTTC.

The chain links TRBV23-1 to TRBJ1-3, with 9 bases lining up with TRBD1. TRBV23-1 is an ORF, with its function uncertain. The CDR3 covers 17 residues. V lost 3 bases and J lost 3; bases outside the gene matches: 9. The CDR3 nucleotides are TGCGCCAGCAGTCATCCCGGACAGGGGAAGTTTGGAAACACCATATATTTT. This encodes CASSHPGQGKFGNTIYF.

The chain recombines TRBV4-2 with TRBJ2-3; 15 bases are shared with TRBD2. CDR3 length: 19 residues. The V segment lost 2 bases and the J segment 6 bases; nucleotides outside the gene matches: 12. Germline V lookup: CDR1 LGHNA, CDR2 YNFKEQ. The CDR3 DNA sequence: TGTGCCAGCAGCCAAAGAACACTGGGGACTAGCGGGGGGATTGATACGCAGTATTTT. It codes for CASSQRTLGTSGGIDTQYF.

The genes are TRBV21-1 and TRBJ1-4; TRBD1, the table's D call, was not compared with the DNA. TRBV21-1 is deemed a pseudogene. The CDR3 contains 20 residues. The CDR3 is CASSPGTDSIIWATNEKLFF. CDR3 coding DNA: TGTGCCAGCAGCCCCGGGACAGACAGCATCATATGGGCAACTAATGAAAAACTGTTTTTT.

This clone showed up just a few times. V gene TRBV5-5 combines with J gene TRBJ2-7, with unresolved D. Germline lookup yields CDR1 SGHKS and CDR2 YYEKEE (reference sequence). V shed 9 bases and J shed 2 bases, with 15 bases lying between them. The CDR3 extends over 13 amino acids. The CDR3 coding sequence is TGTGCCACCCGAAGAGAGCCCCCCTACGAGCAGTACTTC. This translates into CATRREPPYEQYF. Supplemented by reference TRBV5-5 and TRBJ2-7, the full variable domain reads DAGVTQSPTHLIKTRGQQVTLRCSPISGHKSVSWYQQVLGQGPQFIFQYYEKEERGRGNFPDRFSARQFPNYSSELNVNALLLGDSALYLCATRREPPYEQYFGPGTRLTVT.

This clone occurred many times. The chain employs TRBV19 and TRBJ2-7; D may be TRBD2 (6 bases). CDR1 is LNHDA, CDR2 SQIVND, per germline (reference sequence). V gave up 9 bases and J gave up 6 bases, with 15 bases separating them. This CDR3 comprises 12 residues. CDR3 loop: CARGGENGEQYF. The CDR3 region has the DNA TGTGCCAGAGGAGGGGAGAATGGCGAGCAGTACTTC. Full variable domain (remainder filled in from reference TRBV19 and TRBJ2-7): DGGITQSPKYLFRKEGQNVTLSCEQNLNHDAMYWYRQDPGQGLRLIYYSQIVNDFQKGDIAEGYSVSREKKESFPLTVTSAQKNPTAFYLCARGGENGEQYFGPGTRLTVT.

The chain links TRBV3-1 (or the pseudogene TRBV3-2) to TRBJ2-5; 8 bases match TRBD2. From germline, CDR1 is LGHDT and CDR2 YNNKEL (reference sequence). CDR3 size: 16 residues. After removal of 1 base from V and 5 bases from J, the junction contained 9 bases not matched to a gene. As DNA, the CDR3 is TGTGCCAGCAGCCAAGCAGGTCGGGGGGGCCTGGAGACCCAGTACTTC. It codes for CASSQAGRGGLETQYF.

A few counts support this clone. The chain recombines TRBV12-1 with TRBJ1-2; the D segment call TRBD1 is taken from the table without a DNA check. TRBV12-1 constitutes a pseudogene. There are 14 residues in the CDR3. CDR3 sequence (DNA): TGTGCCAGCAGCTTTGCGGGACAGGGCCTGGCTGGGACCTTC. Protein sequence: CASSFAGQGLAGTF.

This rearrangement joins TRBV11-2 to TRBJ2-7; no clear D gene. V gave up 0 bases and J gave up 0 bases, with 6 bases separating them. The CDR3 covers 14 residues. Germline V gives CDR1 SGHAT, CDR2 FQNNGV. The CDR3 DNA reads as TGTGCCAGCAGCTTAGACCCGAGCTCCTACGAGCAGTACTTC. Amino acid sequence: CASSLDPSSYEQYF.

J is TRBJ2-1 and V is TRBV24-1, with 9 bases identical to TRBD2. Germline V lookup: CDR1 KGHDR, CDR2 SFDVKD. This CDR3 comprises 15 residues. The V and J ends lost 4 bases and 9 bases, in that order; junction bases with no gene match: 9. The CDR3 DNA follows: TGTGCCACCAGTGAGCCGGGACTAGCTTTGGCTGAGCAGTTCTTC. Translating gives CATSEPGLALAEQFF.

The chain carries TRBV4-1 and TRBJ1-3, with 8 bases identical to TRBD1. The J segment lost 4 bases and the V segment lost 4 bases, leaving 9 bases of the junction unmatched. The CDR3 loop spans 16 amino acids. The germline V gene encodes CDR1 MGHRA and CDR2 YSYEKL. CDR3 protein: CASSPSHRGKGNTIYF. The CDR3 region has the DNA TGCGCCAGCAGCCCCTCCCACAGGGGGAAAGGAAACACCATATATTTT.